This TCR beta chain was obtained from a study of long-term antiretroviral therapy in people with HIV. General study points: The blood, collected between 2004 and 2017, was possibly taken under older ART regimens.

Note on this clone: Its target is not known.

Version v3.0 of the immunoSEQ assay ran at survey level. Libraries were prepared by immunoSEQ multiplex PCR; TCRdb keeps only in-frame clonotypes and omits some of them. Of more than 20,000 clones listed, just under 85% were seen once; the top ten hold about 4%. The source of this sequence is a man aged 18 to 30 with HIV. Specimen: unsorted PBMCs, collected 4 years after starting antiretroviral therapy.

The CDR3, as DNA: TGCGCCAGCAGCTTCGGCGGGGAACATCAGCCCCAGCATTTT. It translates to CASSFGGEHQPQHF. V is TRBV5-1 and J is TRBJ1-5; D gene uncertain. Germline assignment: CDR1 SGHRS and CDR2 YFSETQ. Deletions cut 2 bases from V and 5 bases from J, with 11 bases between. The length of the CDR3 is 14 residues.